Below, 5 T cell receptor beta chains from the same sample are listed, as sequenced in a study of cytomegalovirus exposure and HLA in healthy donors. Both 60 Vbeta primers and 13 Jbeta primers went into the PCR. The method was immunoSEQ multiplex PCR; TCRdb's version includes in-frame clones alone and lacks a portion of them. Of roughly 120,000 clones detected, 77% appear once; the ten largest clones hold around 3.9%. Sequenced sample: PBMCs. These receptor sequences come from a human donor in good health.

V usage is TRBV10-2 and J usage is TRBJ2-7, with 7 bases aligning to TRBD2. J gave up 2 bases and V 0 bases, and 7 bases lay outside the gene matches. The CDR3 consists of 16 residues. Germline V CDR1 and CDR2: WSHSY, SAAADI. CDR3 bases: TGCGCCAGCAGTGAGTCTAGGGCTAGCGGAACCTACGAGCAGTACTTC. It yields the protein CASSESRASGTYEQYF.

This chain joins TRBV2 and TRBJ1-2, with D maybe TRBD1 (5 bases). Germline-derived CDR1 and CDR2 are SNHLY and FYNNEI. The V end lost 5 bases, the J end lost 4 bases, and 14 bases lay between the germline ends. CDR3 length equals 14 residues. The CDR3: CASSTRVSGYGYTF. In DNA, the CDR3 is TGTGCCAGCAGTACCAGGGTCTCAGGCTATGGCTACACCTTC. Using reference TRBV2 and TRBJ1-2 for the parts outside the CDR3, the full variable domain is EPEVTQTPSHQVTQMGQEVILRCVPISNHLYFYWYRQILGQKVEFLVSFYNNEISEKSEIFDDQFSVERPDGSNFTLKIRSTKLEDSAMYFCASSTRVSGYGYTFGSGTRLTVV.

J is TRBJ2-4 and V is TRBV11-1, with 8 bases that match TRBD2. V dropped 5 bases and J dropped 9; count of bases not matched to a gene: 12. The germline gives CDR1 SGHAT, CDR2 FQDESV (reference sequence). The CDR3 contains 15 residues. This chain's CDR3 is CASSVGAGVGGIQYF. CDR3 coding DNA: TGTGCCAGCAGCGTCGGAGCGGGAGTCGGGGGCATTCAGTACTTC. Combining the CDR3 with reference TRBV11-1 and TRBJ2-4 gives the whole variable domain EAEVAQSPRYKITEKSQAVAFWCDPISGHATLYWYRQILGQGPELLVQFQDESVVDDSQLPKDRFSAERLKGVDSTLKIQPAELGDSAMYLCASSVGAGVGGIQYFGAGTRLSVL.

This rearrangement joins TRBV6-1 to TRBJ1-3; 8 bases align to TRBD1. Germline V lookup: CDR1 MNHNS, CDR2 SASEGT. The CDR3 has 17 residues. The trim removed 4 bases at V and 2 bases at J, leaving 10 bases unmatched. DNA of the CDR3: TGTGCCAGCAGTGCCCAGACCCGGACAGGGACTGGAAACACCATATATTTT. It yields the protein CASSAQTRTGTGNTIYF.

The chain combines TRBV19 with TRBJ1-2; no definite D call. The CDR3 spans 14 residues. The V and J ends lost 3 bases and 3 bases respectively, with 11 bases between them. CDR1 is LNHDA and CDR2 is SQIVND in the germline V gene (reference sequence). CDR3 nucleotide sequence: TGTGCCAGTAGTATTTGGGCCGCGTACTATGGCTACACCTTC. Amino acid sequence: CASSIWAAYYGYTF.